Each of the 13 T cell receptor beta chains below was sequenced from the same sample in a study of glioma-infiltrating T cells after dendritic cell vaccination. Assay used: immunoSEQ multiplex PCR; TCRdb lists only in-frame clones, some missing. The sample contains about 92,000 clones, under 90% of which appear only once. The sequencing here drew on blood, taken before dendritic cell vaccination. Receptors were obtained from a human donor with glioblastoma.

This rearrangement joins TRBV5-4 to TRBJ2-7, with 9 bases fitting TRBD1. This CDR3 region has 16 residues. CDR1 is SGHNT, CDR2 YYREEE, per germline (reference sequence). The J segment lost 5 bases and the V segment lost 0 bases, leaving 9 bases of the junction unmatched. The CDR3 nucleotides read TGTGCCAGCAGCTTGGAACCGATGGGACAGGGAAACGAGCAGTACTTC. This translates into CASSLEPMGQGNEQYF.

This chain links TRBV5-1 with TRBJ2-1; TRBD2 agrees at 14 bases. V shed 4 bases and J 4 bases; nucleotides not matched to a gene: 7. Germline V gene data show CDR1 as SGHRS and CDR2 as YFSETQ. The CDR3 has 17 residues. CDR3 amino acids: CASSPLTSGGAYNEQFF. For the CDR3, the DNA is TGCGCCAGCAGCCCCCTGACTAGCGGGGGGGCTTACAATGAGCAGTTCTTC. The full variable domain, its missing parts supplied by reference TRBV5-1 and TRBJ2-1, is KAGVTQTPRYLIKTRGQQVTLSCSPISGHRSVSWYQQTPGQGLQFLFEYFSETQRNKGNFPGRFSGRQFSNSRSEMNVSTLELGDSALYLCASSPLTSGGAYNEQFFGPGTRLTVL.

The chain has TRBV7-3 and TRBJ2-3, with 10 nucleotides matching TRBD1. After removal of 4 bases from V and 5 bases from J, the junction contained 9 bases not matched to a gene. The V gene's germline CDR1 is SGHTA and CDR2 FQGTGA. CDR3 length equals 16 residues. CDR3 in amino acids: CASSSSGTGVGDTQYF. DNA of the CDR3: TGTGCCAGCAGCTCCTCCGGGACAGGGGTGGGAGATACGCAGTATTTT.

V usage is TRBV7-2 and J usage is TRBJ2-5; TRBD2 aligns across 7 bases. CDR1 SGHTA and CDR2 FQGNSA come from the germline V gene. J lost 3 bases, V lost 4 bases, and 11 bases had no gene match. The CDR3 runs 16 residues. CDR3 sequence: CASSSRLGLAEETQYF. The CDR3, as DNA: TGTGCCAGCAGCTCGCGGTTGGGGCTAGCGGAAGAGACCCAGTACTTC.

This clone showed up just once. The J gene is TRBJ2-1, the V gene TRBV13; 11 nucleotides match TRBD2. The CDR3 has 17 residues. With 5 bases clipped from V and 7 bases from J, the junction kept 13 bases outside the gene matches. Germline CDR1 is PRHDT and CDR2 is FYEKMQ (reference sequence). The CDR3 is CASSPPTSGRGHNEQFF. CDR3 DNA sequence: TGTGCCAGCAGCCCACCTACTAGCGGGAGAGGTCATAATGAGCAGTTCTTC.

The chain has TRBV30 and TRBJ1-1; D is uncertain. The V and J ends lost 1 base and 6 bases respectively, with 9 bases between them. CDR3 length: 12 residues. Germline V lookup: CDR1 GTSNPN, CDR2 SVGIG (reference sequence). The CDR3 reads CAWSGNRAEAFF. The CDR3 nucleotides are TGTGCCTGGAGTGGGAACCGGGCTGAAGCTTTCTTT.

This clone showed up just once. The chain couples TRBV9 to TRBJ2-5, with 7 bases that match TRBD1. This CDR3 is built from 14 residues. V gave up 2 bases and J gave up 5 bases; unmatched junction bases: 6. CDR1 and CDR2 from the germline V gene are SGDLS and YYNGEE. The CDR3 DNA is TGTGCCAGCAGCGTGGGACAGCGGAGGGAGACCCAGTACTTC. Translating gives CASSVGQRRETQYF.

The genes are TRBV6-1 and TRBJ2-7; 9 bases fit TRBD1. J was trimmed by 3 bases and V by 10 bases; bases with no gene match: 10. Per germline, CDR1 MNHNS and CDR2 SASEGT. The CDR3 sequence is 14 residues long. DNA of the CDR3: TGTGCCACCCCGGGGGGACAGGGCTACTACGAGCAGTACTTC. It codes for CATPGGQGYYEQYF.

The chain employs TRBV11-2 and TRBJ2-6; unclear D gene. V lost 0 bases and J lost 1, with 7 bases in between. This CDR3 contains 16 residues. Germline lookup yields CDR1 SGHAT and CDR2 FQNNGV. In DNA form, the CDR3 reads TGTGCCAGCAGCTTAGATCTCGTATCTGGGGCCAACGTCCTGACTTTC. Its protein is CASSLDLVSGANVLTF.

The chain carries TRBV28 and TRBJ1-1; D unclear. V lost 7 bases and J lost 2, with 17 bases in between. This CDR3 is 15 amino acids long. The germline V gene has CDR1 MDHEN and CDR2 SYDVKM. CDR3 in DNA: TGTGCCAGCAACCCTTCTCTACCCCTTAACACTGAAGCTTTCTTT. Its translation is CASNPSLPLNTEAFF.

The chain carries TRBV6-5 and TRBJ2-7, with 7 bases aligning to TRBD1. V lost 4 bases, J lost 2 bases, and 8 bases stayed unmatched. Germline loops: CDR1 MNHEY, CDR2 SVGAGI. The CDR3 runs to 15 residues. In DNA form, the CDR3 reads TGTGCCAGCAGTTTCCAGGGGGTACCAACCTACGAGCAGTACTTC. It specifies CASSFQGVPTYEQYF.

V gene TRBV9 combines with J gene TRBJ2-1, with 12 bases that match TRBD2. Germline values: CDR1 SGDLS, CDR2 YYNGEE. This CDR3 is 16 amino acids long. V shed 2 bases, J shed 8 bases, and the junction held 8 bases outside the gene matches. This CDR3 reads CASSVKGLAGLDEQFF. In DNA, the CDR3 is TGTGCCAGCAGCGTCAAGGGACTAGCGGGTTTGGATGAGCAGTTCTTC.

The rearrangement uses TRBV7-3 and TRBJ2-2; D may be TRBD1 (5 bases). V was cut by 2 bases and J by 1 base, with 17 bases left in between. The CDR3 length is 18 residues. Germline CDR1 SGHTA, CDR2 FQGTGA. CDR3: CASSLQGPIIGNTGELFF. The CDR3 DNA sequence: TGTGCCAGCAGCTTACAGGGCCCCATTATCGGGAACACCGGGGAGCTGTTTTTT. Filled out from reference TRBV7-3 and TRBJ2-2, the complete variable domain reads GAGVSQTPSNKVTEKGKYVELRCDPISGHTALYWYRQSLGQGPEFLIYFQGTGAADDSGLPNDRFFAVRPEGSVSTLKIQRTERGDSAVYLCASSLQGPIIGNTGELFFGEGSRLTVL.